These T cell receptor beta chains were read from a single sample in a study of cytomegalovirus exposure and HLA in healthy donors. Using immunoSEQ multiplex PCR, the repertoire was profiled, and TCRdb retains in-frame clones only, with some absent. The repertoire holds hundreds of thousands of clones, about 80% seen once, with roughly 1.9% in the top ten. Sequenced: PBMCs. The receptors derive from a man between 18 and 35 years old in good health and CMV-seronegative. Both conserved end residues are part of each CDR3. Each record gives: clone size, D gene, V gene, J gene, CDR3 protein, CDR3 DNA. A D gene is named only where the DNA matches it firmly. Clone size is stated in some rows and not others, as once, few, many or a class when expanded.

>.|TRBD1|TRBV4-3|TRBJ1-4
CASSQGLGTGGVGNEKLFF
TGCGCCAGCAGCCAAGGGCTCGGGACAGGGGGCGTAGGGAATGAAAAACTGTTTTTT
>.|.|TRBV6-5|TRBJ2-5
CASSQAREVETQYF
TGTGCCAGCAGCCAAGCCAGGGAGGTCGAGACCCAGTACTTC
>.|.|TRBV28|TRBJ1-1
CASSFNRDAFF
TGTGCCAGCAGTTTCAACAGGGACGCTTTCTTT
>.|.|TRBV5-4|TRBJ2-2
CASSSATHPTGELFF
TGTGCCAGCAGTTCGGCGACACACCCCACCGGGGAGCTGTTTTTT
>.|TRBD2|TRBV28|TRBJ2-1
CASSLISGSYNEQFF
TGTGCCAGCAGTTTAATTAGCGGGTCCTACAATGAGCAGTTCTTC
>few|.|TRBV5-1|TRBJ2-3
CASSLSWEGADTQYF
TGCGCCAGCAGCTTGTCCTGGGAAGGGGCAGATACGCAGTATTTT
>.|.|TRBV7-2|TRBJ1-2
CASREWAGDGDYDYTF
TGTGCCAGCAGGGAGTGGGCAGGGGATGGAGACTATGACTACACCTTC
>.|TRBD1|TRBV29-1|TRBJ2-3
CSVANRGNTDTQYF
TGCAGCGTGGCCAACAGGGGGAACACAGATACGCAGTATTTT
>.|TRBD1|TRBV9|TRBJ1-4
CASSVAQGGGEKLFF
TGTGCCAGCAGCGTAGCGCAGGGGGGAGGCGAAAAACTGTTTTTT
>once|TRBD1|TRBV5-1|TRBJ1-1
CASSSGGTGGILNTEAFF
TGCGCCAGCAGCTCAGGCGGGACAGGGGGTATTTTAAACACTGAAGCTTTCTTT
>.|.|TRBV10-3|TRBJ2-3
CAISADSLTSTDTQYF
TGTGCCATCAGTGCGGACAGCCTAACTAGCACAGATACGCAGTATTTT
>.|.|TRBV10-3|TRBJ2-7
CAINPGLSYEQYF
TGTGCCATCAACCCAGGGCTTTCCTACGAGCAGTACTTC
>.|.|TRBV9|TRBJ2-3
CASSVADRVQGPSITDTQYF
TGTGCCAGCAGCGTAGCTGATAGGGTTCAGGGTCCCTCTATCACAGATACGCAGTATTTT
>few|.|TRBV15|TRBJ2-3
CATSRDLWSDSSTDTQYF
TGTGCCACCAGCAGAGATCTTTGGAGCGATTCTAGCACAGATACGCAGTATTTT